Presented here are 11 T cell receptor beta chains from one specimen sequenced in a study of blood T cell repertoires in COVID-19. Produced via immunoSEQ multiplex PCR; TCRdb's table is partial and in-frame only. The sample includes 250,000 or so clones, just under 90% of them seen just once. The sample comprised PBMCs or T cells enriched from blood (not recorded which). The source is a woman in her thirties with acute COVID-19.

This clone appeared a single time. The gene calls are TRBV5-5 and TRBJ1-5; tentatively, D is TRBD1 (5 bases). Trimming stripped 3 bases from V and 0 bases from J, with 13 bases between. Germline CDR1 reads SGHKS; CDR2 reads YYEKEE (reference sequence). The CDR3 consists of 16 residues. The CDR3 here is CASSSRIGDSNQPQHF. DNA of the CDR3: TGTGCCAGCAGCTCCCGTATAGGGGATAGCAATCAGCCCCAGCATTTT.

CDR3 nucleotide sequence: TGCGCCAGCAGCCAGCGGACAGGGCGGAACACTGAAGCTTTCTTT. Residues: CASSQRTGRNTEAFF. The chain carries TRBV4-1 and TRBJ1-1, with TRBD1 matching 8 bases. CDR1 MGHRA and CDR2 YSYEKL come from the germline V gene. This CDR3 is built from 15 residues. The ends lost 3 bases at V and 1 base at J; junction bases unmatched: 4.

This chain links TRBV6-2 or TRBV6-3 with TRBJ2-7; TRBD1 matches at 8 bases. CDR3 length: 17 amino acids. Germline CDR1 is MNHEY and CDR2 is SVGEGT. V lost 0 bases, J lost 0 bases, and 7 bases stayed unmatched. The CDR3 here is CASSYSMGQVLSYEQYF. The CDR3 coding sequence is TGTGCCAGCAGTTACTCGATGGGACAGGTCCTCTCCTACGAGCAGTACTTC.

This clone is a singleton in its sample. The chain combines TRBV2 with TRBJ1-4; 9 bases align to TRBD1. V gave up 6 bases and J gave up 8 bases; unmatched junction bases: 7. The CDR3 runs 14 residues. Looked up from germline, CDR1 is SNHLY and CDR2 is FYNNEI. CDR3 amino acids: CASRGTGQGEKLFF. For the CDR3, the DNA is TGTGCCAGCAGGGGGACAGGGCAGGGGGAAAAACTGTTTTTT. Looking up the rest from reference TRBV2 and TRBJ1-4 gives the full variable domain: EPEVTQTPSHQVTQMGQEVILRCVPISNHLYFYWYRQILGQKVEFLVSFYNNEISEKSEIFDDQFSVERPDGSNFTLKIRSTKLEDSAMYFCASRGTGQGEKLFFGSGTQLSVL.

This clone was detected once. The chain combines TRBV29-1 with TRBJ2-1; tentatively, D is TRBD2 (5 bases). Germline V lookup: CDR1 SQVTM, CDR2 ANQGSEA. V was clipped by 6 bases and J by 13 bases, with 13 bases between them. The CDR3 loop spans 10 amino acids. As DNA, the CDR3 is TGCAGCGTCAGTCAGGAGGTACAGTTCTTC. Encoded protein: CSVSQEVQFF.

The chain is built from TRBV19 and TRBJ2-1; D perhaps matches TRBD1 (6 bases). V was clipped by 4 bases and J by 0 bases, with 7 bases between them. This CDR3 has 14 amino acids. Germline V CDR1 and CDR2: LNHDA, SQIVND (reference sequence). Here the CDR3 reads CASSRQDSYNEQFF. The CDR3 nucleotides are TGTGCCAGTAGTAGACAGGACTCCTACAATGAGCAGTTCTTC.

This clone came up a few times. This chain uses TRBV6-5 with TRBJ1-1; 9 bases fit TRBD1. In germline, CDR1 is MNHEY, CDR2 SVGAGI. CDR3 length: 13 amino acids. V was clipped by 6 bases and J by 8 bases; unmatched bases: 7. The CDR3 is CASRYRGPREAFF. CDR3 sequence (DNA): TGTGCCAGCAGATACAGGGGGCCCCGGGAAGCTTTCTTT.

This chain links TRBV7-8 with TRBJ2-1, with D perhaps matching TRBD2 (6 bases). This CDR3 contains 14 residues. The germline CDR1 and CDR2 sequences are SGHVS and FQNEAQ. Trimming cost V 3 bases and J 7 bases, with 13 bases left between them. CDR3 loop: CASSFRLESNEQFF. CDR3 coding DNA: TGTGCCAGCAGCTTCCGACTAGAGTCTAATGAGCAGTTCTTC.

The chain recombines TRBV4-3 with TRBJ2-1, with TRBD1 matching over 8 bases. From germline, CDR1 is LGHNA and CDR2 YSLEER. This CDR3 has 15 amino acids. V lost 3 bases to trimming and J lost 5 bases; unmatched junction nucleotides: 6. CDR3 nucleotides: TGCGCCAGCAGCCACAGGGGGCTGGATGACAATGAGCAGTTCTTC. It encodes CASSHRGLDDNEQFF.

This clone was seen only a few times. The chain joins TRBV4-2 to TRBJ2-3, with 12 positions matching TRBD2. The CDR3 loop spans 16 amino acids. Germline V gives CDR1 LGHNA, CDR2 YNFKEQ. V shed 2 bases and J 4 bases; nucleotides not matched to a gene: 4. CDR3 DNA sequence: TGTGCCAGCAGCCAACTAGCGGGAGGGGCGGCAGATACGCAGTATTTT. Its translation: CASSQLAGGAADTQYF.

The CDR3 nucleotides read TGTGCCAGCAGTGACTGGAGGGACGAGCAGTACTTC. This codes for CASSDWRDEQYF. This rearrangement joins TRBV27 to TRBJ2-7; TRBD2 is a possible D gene (6 bases). V lost 5 bases and J 5 bases, leaving 10 bases between the germline ends. Germline CDR1 MNHEY, CDR2 SMNVEV (reference sequence). CDR3 size: 12 residues.